This T cell receptor beta chain came from a study of T cells after yellow fever vaccination. The study, taken as a whole, reports: In FACS-sorted repertoires, abundant clonotypes from the bulk population could appear as contaminants.

As to this clonotype: What it binds is not known.

TCRdb re-derived calls from the 5' RACE reads in MiXCR, one entry per CDR3 protein. The sample shows around 310,000 distinct CDR3 sequences, roughly 4.3% of them seen only once. V was pared by 9 bases and J by 1 base, with 8 bases between. CDR3 length: 13 amino acids. Per the germline V gene, CDR1 is KGHDR and CDR2 is SFDVKD. The chain joins TRBV24-1 to TRBJ2-2; D remains unclear. The starting material was PBMCs, obtained 15 days after the yellow fever booster vaccination. The source of this sequence is a man between 18 and 35 years old who received the YFV17D yellow fever vaccine. CDR3 sequence (DNA): TGTGCCACCGGGATGGAGAACACCGGGGAGCTGTTTTTT. It codes for CATGMENTGELFF.